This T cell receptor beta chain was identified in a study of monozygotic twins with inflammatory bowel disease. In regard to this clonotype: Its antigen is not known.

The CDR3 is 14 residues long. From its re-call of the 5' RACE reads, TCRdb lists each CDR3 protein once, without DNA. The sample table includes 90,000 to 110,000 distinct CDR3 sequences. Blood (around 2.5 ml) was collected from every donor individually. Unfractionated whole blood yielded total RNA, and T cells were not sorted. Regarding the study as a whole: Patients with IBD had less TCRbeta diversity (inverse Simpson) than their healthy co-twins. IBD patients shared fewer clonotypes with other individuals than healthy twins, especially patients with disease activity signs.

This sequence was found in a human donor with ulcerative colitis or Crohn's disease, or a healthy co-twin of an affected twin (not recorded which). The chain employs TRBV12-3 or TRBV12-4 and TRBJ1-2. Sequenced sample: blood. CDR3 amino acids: CASSLRRLNYGYTF.